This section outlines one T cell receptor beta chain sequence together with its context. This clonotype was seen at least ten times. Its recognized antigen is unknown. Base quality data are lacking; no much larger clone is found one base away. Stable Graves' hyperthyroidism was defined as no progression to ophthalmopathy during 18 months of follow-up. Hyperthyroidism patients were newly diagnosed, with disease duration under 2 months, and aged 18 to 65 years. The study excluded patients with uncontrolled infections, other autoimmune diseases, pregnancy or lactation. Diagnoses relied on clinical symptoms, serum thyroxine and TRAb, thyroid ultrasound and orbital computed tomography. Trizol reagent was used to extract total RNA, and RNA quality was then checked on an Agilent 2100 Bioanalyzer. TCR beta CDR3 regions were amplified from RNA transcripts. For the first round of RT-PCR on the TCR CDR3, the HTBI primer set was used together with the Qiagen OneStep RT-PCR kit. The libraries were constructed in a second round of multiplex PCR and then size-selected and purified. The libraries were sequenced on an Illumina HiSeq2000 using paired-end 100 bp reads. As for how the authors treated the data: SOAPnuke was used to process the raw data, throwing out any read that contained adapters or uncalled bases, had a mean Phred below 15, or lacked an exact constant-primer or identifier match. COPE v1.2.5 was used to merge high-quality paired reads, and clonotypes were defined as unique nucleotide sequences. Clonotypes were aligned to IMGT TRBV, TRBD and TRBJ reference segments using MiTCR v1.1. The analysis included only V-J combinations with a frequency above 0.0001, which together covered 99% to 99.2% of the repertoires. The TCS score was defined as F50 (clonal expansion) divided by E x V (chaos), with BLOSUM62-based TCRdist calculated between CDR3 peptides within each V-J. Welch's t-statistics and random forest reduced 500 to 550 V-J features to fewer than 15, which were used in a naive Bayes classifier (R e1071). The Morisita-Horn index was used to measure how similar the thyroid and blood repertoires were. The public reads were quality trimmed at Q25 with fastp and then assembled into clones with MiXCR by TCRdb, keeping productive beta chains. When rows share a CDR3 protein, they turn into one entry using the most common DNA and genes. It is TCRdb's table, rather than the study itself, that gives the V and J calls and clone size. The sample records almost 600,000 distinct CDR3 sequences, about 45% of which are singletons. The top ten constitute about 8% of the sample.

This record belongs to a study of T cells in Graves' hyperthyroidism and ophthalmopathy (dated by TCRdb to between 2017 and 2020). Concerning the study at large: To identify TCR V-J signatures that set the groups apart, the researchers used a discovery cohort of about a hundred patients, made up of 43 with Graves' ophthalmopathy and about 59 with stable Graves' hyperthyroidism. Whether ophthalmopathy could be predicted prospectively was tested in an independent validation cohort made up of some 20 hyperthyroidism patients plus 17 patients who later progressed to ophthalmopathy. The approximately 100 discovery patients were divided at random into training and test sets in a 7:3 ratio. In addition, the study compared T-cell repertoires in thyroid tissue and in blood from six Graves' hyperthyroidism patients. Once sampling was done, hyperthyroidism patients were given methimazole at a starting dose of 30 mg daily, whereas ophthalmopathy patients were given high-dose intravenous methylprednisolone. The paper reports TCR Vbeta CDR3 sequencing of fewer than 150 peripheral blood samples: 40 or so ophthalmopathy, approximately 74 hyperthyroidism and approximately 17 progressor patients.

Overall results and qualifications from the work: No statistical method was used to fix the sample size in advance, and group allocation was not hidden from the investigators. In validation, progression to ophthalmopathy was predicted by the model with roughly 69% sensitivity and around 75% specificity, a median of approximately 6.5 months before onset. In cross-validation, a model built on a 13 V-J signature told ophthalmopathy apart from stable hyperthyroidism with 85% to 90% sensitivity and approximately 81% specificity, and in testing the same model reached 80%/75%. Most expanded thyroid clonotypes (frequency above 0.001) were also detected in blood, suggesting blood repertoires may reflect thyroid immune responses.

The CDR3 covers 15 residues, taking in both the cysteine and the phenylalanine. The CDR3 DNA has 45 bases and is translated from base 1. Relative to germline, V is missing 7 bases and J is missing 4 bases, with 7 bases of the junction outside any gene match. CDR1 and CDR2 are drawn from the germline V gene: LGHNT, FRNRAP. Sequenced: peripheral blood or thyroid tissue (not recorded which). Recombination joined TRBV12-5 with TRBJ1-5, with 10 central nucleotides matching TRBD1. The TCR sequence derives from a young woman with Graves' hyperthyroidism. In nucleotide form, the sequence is TGTGCTAGTGCCCCCGCGGGACAGGGGAATCAGCCCCAGCATTTT. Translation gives CASAPAGQGNQPQHF.